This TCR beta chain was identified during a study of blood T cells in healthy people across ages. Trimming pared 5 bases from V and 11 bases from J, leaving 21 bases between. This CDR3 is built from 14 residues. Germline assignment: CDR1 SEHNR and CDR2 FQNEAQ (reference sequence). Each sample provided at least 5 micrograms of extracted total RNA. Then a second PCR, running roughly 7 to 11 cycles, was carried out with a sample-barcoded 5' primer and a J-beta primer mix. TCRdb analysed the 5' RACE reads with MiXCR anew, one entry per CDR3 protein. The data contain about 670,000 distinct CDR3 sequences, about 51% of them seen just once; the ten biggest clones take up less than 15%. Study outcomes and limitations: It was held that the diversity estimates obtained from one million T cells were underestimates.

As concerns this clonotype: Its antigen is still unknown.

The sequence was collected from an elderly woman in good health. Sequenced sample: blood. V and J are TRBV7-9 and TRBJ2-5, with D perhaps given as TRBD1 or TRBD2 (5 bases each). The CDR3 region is CASSPRDGTGEQYF. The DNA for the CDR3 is TGTGCCAGCAGCCCTCGGGACGGTACTGGGGAACAGTACTTC.